The sequence of this T cell receptor beta chain was determined in a study of cytomegalovirus exposure and HLA in healthy donors (dated by TCRdb to about 2017). For the wider study: According to an earlier analysis of 450 to 650 of the donors, some 180 million T cells yielded 117 million unique TCR beta sequences and about 300 Gb of sequence data. An early release covering roughly 580 HLA-typed donors comprised approximately 300 gigabases of sequencing data and some 79 million unique TCR sequences. The genetic ancestry cluster associated with self-reported Caucasian donors included 70% to 85% of the 300 to 450 genotyped donors. The study aimed to test whether signatures of past pathogen exposure could be identified by cataloging public T cell receptors. The study used immunosequencing to profile the T cell repertoires of approximately 690 subjects and linked those repertoires to cytomegalovirus serostatus. Along with the approximately 650-subject first cohort, a separate validation cohort of over a hundred different subjects was used. The study combined high-throughput TCR immunosequencing, statistical association of individual TCRs with disease status, and machine learning to predict cytomegalovirus infection status. A later analysis re-examined previously published TCR beta repertoires from just over 650 donors and added high-resolution HLA genotyping to investigate patterns of TCR occurrence. Rather than drawing on any new phenotypic data, the later analysis identified candidate immune exposures from TCR beta sequences and the way those sequences occurred across donors. An earlier analysis of roughly 580 of the donors used high-throughput TCR beta sequencing to judge whether each TCR beta V gene segment behaved as functional or pseudogenic. Donor age, sex, ethnicity and CMV serostatus were collected together with the repertoire data. Genome-wide SNP genotypes for about three fifths of the roughly 670 donors were used in a later genetic analysis, which treated that subset as a discovery cohort. All discovery cohort repertoires had been generated on a single sequencing platform. HLA typing included class I and class II loci at four-digit resolution. The number of donors typed differed by locus, with roughly 629-640 for A, B, C, DRB1 and DQB1, roughly 520 for DQA1, 600 to 610 for DPA1, and some 440 for DPB1. A few DR-DQ haplotypes were treated as single units for association and clustering because of strong linkage in the cohort. Across some 400 genotyped donors of the cohort, an average of about 240,000 unique TCR beta nucleotide sequences per donor were sequenced, and about a sixth of those sequences were non-productive.

In total, roughly 710 healthy bone marrow donors made up the cohort. All cohort members were sampled while nominally healthy, although unrecorded immune exposures were likely present. The donor was CMV seronegative and was included in the group of several hundred seronegative cohort members. A peripheral blood sample was provided by each donor, and peripheral blood mononuclear cells were used for TCR beta sequencing. Genomic DNA extraction from the blood cell samples was performed with the Qiagen DNeasy Blood Extraction Kit. Overall results and qualifications from the work: In a later genetic analysis, a missense DCLRE1C variant was associated with V-gene and J-gene trimming of TCR beta chains, and the association was replicated in an independent cohort. According to a later analysis, parvovirus B19, influenza, CMV and Epstein-Barr virus appeared linked to several top co-occurrence clusters. A total of roughly 160 TCR beta chains were listed by the study as associated with cytomegalovirus. Because counts were too low, seventeen rarely observed V segments, including chromosome 9 orphons, were excluded from the earlier analysis of a few hundred of the donors. Because HLA typing was missing for some donors at each locus, association tests included only the typed subset. Because the 87-base-pair reads could not distinguish some IMGT-functional V segments, including TRBV6-2 and TRBV6-3, those segments were excluded. In a later analysis, TCR association rates were found to vary across HLA loci, with the most associated TCRs seen for DRB1 alleles and the fewest for HLA-C alleles. According to the authors, the approach could potentially be generalized to other disease states and immunological phenotypes. In a later analysis, around 17,000 TCR beta sequences were associated with specific HLA alleles at a false discovery rate of 0.05. According to a later genetic analysis, donors in an Asian-associated ancestry cluster had fewer N-insertions in productive TCRs than the approximately 630-donor mean. Most TCR sequences were seen in very few donors, while some public TCRs were found in many individuals. Roughly uniform sequencing depth across donors was assumed in presence/absence analyses, although this assumption may not hold. According to a later analysis, most CMV-associated TCR beta chains appeared to be HLA-restricted, and the HLA associations seemed to be driven largely by CMV exposure. When HLA alleles, especially DR and DQ, strongly co-occurred, attributing TCR associations to individual alleles was difficult. A further reported finding was that TCR beta sequences accurately predicted the HLA-A and HLA-B alleles for most subjects in the first cohort. In a later analysis, HLA-associated TCR beta chains showed more clonal expansion and lower generation probabilities than non-associated chains that were equally common. In vitro tests confirmed that three of the cytomegalovirus-associated TCR beta chains recognize cytomegalovirus antigens. In an earlier analysis of about 600 of the donors, most TCR beta V segments appeared in productive rearrangements about 87% or about 30% of the time, broadly matching IMGT annotations. The cohort was sequenced for TCR beta chains only, and without alpha or paired-chain data the features that could be detected were limited. The only immune exposure information available for the cohort was CMV serostatus. Linkage disequilibrium might explain the correlated functional status among segregating V segments, but an unknown experimental factor could not be ruled out. A group of highly shared sequence variants was considered likely to be a technical artifact of the sequencing pipeline. The classifier was reported to diagnose cytomegalovirus status with high specificity and sensitivity in both the original and validation cohorts.

The library was prepared using the immunoSEQ multiplex PCR assay. For the multiplex PCR, a mixture combining 60 forward primers for TCR Vbeta segments and 13 reverse primers for TCR Jbeta segments was used. The CDR3 region of rearranged TCR beta genes was amplified from genomic DNA with a multiplex PCR assay. On the Illumina HiSeq System, the amplified TCR beta libraries were sequenced as 87-base-pair reads. Regarding the original processing steps: A later analysis counted about 80 million unique TCR beta chains across the 700 or so repertoires, and 9.5 million to 11 million of these chains were shared by at least two donors. To remove PCR and sequencing errors, raw reads were error-corrected and collapsed into unique sequences using a nearest-neighbor algorithm that merged closely related sequences. To assign V, D and J gene segments, CDR3 sequences were aligned to IMGT reference sequences. For a sequence to be retained, a match of at least six nucleotides was required to both a V gene segment and a J gene segment. Rearrangements were classified as productive when the CDR3 lacked stop codons and remained in frame with V and J, and all other rearrangements were classified as non-productive. CDR3 was defined according to IMGT convention as the region running from the second conserved V-encoded cysteine to the conserved J-encoded phenylalanine. The earlier analysis of fewer than 750 of the donors excluded sequences that lacked an unambiguous match to a single V gene segment. In an earlier analysis of roughly 600 of the donors, a V segment was called functional when productive rearrangements were above 56.7%, and segregating when the standard deviation between donors exceeded 5%. A statistical classification framework was built for diagnosing cytomegalovirus status from the catalog of TCR beta chain sequences. In a later analysis, V and J genes were assigned by comparing TCR nucleotide sequences against IMGT/GENE-DB human TR gene sequences. In a later analysis, CDR3 sequences and most-parsimonious VDJ recombination scenarios were assigned using the TCRdist pipeline. In a later analysis, each TCR beta chain was defined by its CDR3 amino acid sequence together with its V-gene family, and reads without a unique V-gene family were excluded. To address suspected cross-contamination and a sequencing artifact, a later analysis removed approximately 590 highly shared, low-generation-probability nucleotide sequences. For each public chain, a later analysis derived a clonal expansion index from normalized ranks of inferred template counts within each repertoire. A later analysis computed generation probabilities with a VDJ recombination model fitted to out-of-frame rearrangements, and checked the results against IGoR. A later analysis scored TCR-TCR, TCR-HLA and TCR-CMV co-occurrence with hypergeometric tests, applying a repertoire-size bias correction to TCR pairs. A later analysis estimated false discovery rates by permuting HLA or CMV assignments 20 times. A later analysis grouped co-occurring TCRs with DBSCAN, adding TCRdist sequence similarity when clustering within HLA-allele-positive subsets. For co-occurrence clustering, repertoires with fewer than 30,000 or more than 120,000 public chains were excluded, along with roughly 5 repertoires with anomalous nucleotide sharing. TCRdb stores this immuneACCESS table with in-frame sequences only. Part of the clones is absent; in the studies checked, under half of the shortfall reflects unresolved V genes, and no reason is known for the rest. That table furnishes V, J and clone size, whereas the DNA furnished D and trimming. The sample yields fewer than 100,000 clones; 7.6% were counted once. The top ten hold 2.3% of the sample.

Note on this clone: Its antigen is currently not known. Base qualities are not provided; no much larger clone lies one nucleotide away.

Per the germline V gene, SGDLS is the CDR1 and YYNGEE is the CDR2. A distance of 8 bases separates the germline ends of V and J, which lose 6 bases and 2 bases respectively. From the cysteine up to the phenylalanine, the CDR3 has a length of 12 residues. The retained sequence is limited to the CDR3, 36 bases, with the frame set at the first base. The V and J genes are TRBV9 and TRBJ1-2; a tentative D call is TRBD1 (5 bases match). The sample was PBMCs. The receptor comes from a middle-aged man in good health and CMV-seronegative. In nucleotide form, the sequence is TGTGCCAGCATGCGACAGAACTATGGCTACACCTTC. This gives the protein CASMRQNYGYTF.